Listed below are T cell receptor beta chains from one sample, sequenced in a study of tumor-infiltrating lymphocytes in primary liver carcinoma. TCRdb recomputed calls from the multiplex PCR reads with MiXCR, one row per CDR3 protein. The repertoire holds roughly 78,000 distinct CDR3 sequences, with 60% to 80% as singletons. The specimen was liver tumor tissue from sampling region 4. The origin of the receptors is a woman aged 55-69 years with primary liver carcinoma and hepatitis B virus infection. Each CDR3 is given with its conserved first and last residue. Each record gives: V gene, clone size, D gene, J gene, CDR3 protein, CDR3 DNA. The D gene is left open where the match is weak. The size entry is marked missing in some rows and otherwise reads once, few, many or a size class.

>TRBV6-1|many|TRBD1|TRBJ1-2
CASSETTGGGYGYTF
TGTGCCAGCAGTGAAACGACAGGGGGCGGCTATGGCTACACCTTC
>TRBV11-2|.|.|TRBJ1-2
CANSLEGTSGGGYTF
TGTGCCAACAGCTTAGAGGGGACCAGTGGTGGTGGCTACACCTTC
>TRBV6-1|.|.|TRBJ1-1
CASSESESAEAFF
TGTGCCAGCAGTGAAAGTGAGAGCGCTGAAGCTTTCTTT
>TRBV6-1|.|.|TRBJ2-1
CASSLDRVLAVQFF
TGTGCCAGCAGTTTGGACCGGGTCCTGGCCGTGCAGTTCTTC
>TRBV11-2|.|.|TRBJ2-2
CGSSPPQGPTGEPFF
TGTGGCAGCAGCCCTCCGCAGGGACCGACCGGGGAGCCGTTTTTT
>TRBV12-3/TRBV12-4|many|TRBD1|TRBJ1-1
CASSPRTGTEAFF
TGTGCCAGCAGTCCCCGGACAGGGACTGAAGCTTTCTTT
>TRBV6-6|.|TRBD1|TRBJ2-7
CASSYSGTGDYDQHF
TGTGCCAGCAGTTACTCAGGGACAGGGGACTACGATCAGCACTTC
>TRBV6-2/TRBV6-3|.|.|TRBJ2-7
CASNYSISSAKVTYEQYF
TGTGCCAGCAATTACTCAATTTCGAGCGCGAAAGTCACGTACGAGCAGTACTTC
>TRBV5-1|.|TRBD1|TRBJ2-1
CASSYSGRGFDEQFF
TGCGCCAGCAGCTATTCGGGCAGGGGGTTCGATGAGCAGTTCTTC
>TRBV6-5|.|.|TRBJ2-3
CAGPPRGTGTRCTDTQYF
TGTGCCGGCCCCCCTAGGGGGACCGGGACCAGATGCACAGATACGCAGTATTTT
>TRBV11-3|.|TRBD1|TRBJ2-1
CASSAGGYNGLFF
TGTGCCAGCAGTGCAGGGGGCTACAATGGGCTGTTCTTC
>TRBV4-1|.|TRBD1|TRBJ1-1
CASSQASTGGMSTEAFF
TGTGCCAGCAGCCAAGCGTCCACAGGGGGTATGAGTACTGAAGCTTTCTTT
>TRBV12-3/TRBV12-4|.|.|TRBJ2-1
CASSSRPRDKDNEQFF
TGTGCCAGCAGTTCTCGCCCACGGGACAAAGACAATGAGCAGTTCTTC
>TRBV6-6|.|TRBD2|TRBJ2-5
CASSGIAGKETQYF
TGTGCCAGCAGCGGTATAGCGGGAAAGGAGACCCAGTACTTC
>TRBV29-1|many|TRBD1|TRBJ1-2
CSVPPGDRAGGYTF
TGCAGCGTCCCCCCCGGGGACAGGGCGGGTGGCTACACCTTC
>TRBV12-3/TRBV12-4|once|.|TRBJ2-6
CASSPGQGISRANVLTF
TGTGCCAGCAGTCCGGGGCAGGGGATCTCTAGGGCCAACGTCCTGACTTTC
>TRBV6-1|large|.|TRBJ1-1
CASGARENTEAFF
TGTGCCAGCGGTGCCAGGGAGAACACTGAAGCTTTCTTT
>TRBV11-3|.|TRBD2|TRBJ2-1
CASGLGTSGRLEQLF
TGTGCCAGCGGCTTAGGAACTAGCGGGAGGCTTGAGCAGCTCTTC
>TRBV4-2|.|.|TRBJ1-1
CASSQFENTKAFF
TGCGCCAGCAGCCAATTTGAGAACACTAAAGCTTTCTTT
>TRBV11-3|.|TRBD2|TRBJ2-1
CANSLGQGGRACYNERFF
TGTGCCAACAGCTTAGGTCAAGGCGGGAGGGCCTGCTACAATGAGCGGTTCTTC
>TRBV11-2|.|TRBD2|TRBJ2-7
CAGSLAGQPSYEQYF
TGTGCCGGCAGCCTAGCGGGACAGCCCTCCTACGAACAGTACTTC
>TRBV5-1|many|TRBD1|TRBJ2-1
CASSLPQTGAASSEQFF
TGCGCCAGCAGCTTGCCCCAGACAGGGGCGGCTAGCAGTGAGCAGTTCTTC
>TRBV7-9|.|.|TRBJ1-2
CTSSCGEGAGYTF
TGTACCAGCAGCTGTGGGGAAGGGGCTGGCTACACCTTC
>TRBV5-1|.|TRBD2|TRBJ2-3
CASVTSGSLPDTQYF
TGCGCCAGTGTTACTAGCGGGAGTCTCCCAGATACGCAGTATTTT
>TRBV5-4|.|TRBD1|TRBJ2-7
CASSYWDRYEQYF
TGTGCCAGCAGCTACTGGGACAGATACGAGCAGTACTTC
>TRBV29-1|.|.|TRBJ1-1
CSVLGTWGIRTEAFF
TGCAGCGTACTCGGTACATGGGGCATCAGGACTGAAGCTTTCTTT
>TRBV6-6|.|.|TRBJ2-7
CASSDISGAYCSYEQCF
TGTGCCAGCAGTGACATCTCGGGGGCTTACTGCTCCTACGAGCAGTGCTTC
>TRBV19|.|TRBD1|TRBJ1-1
CASMGRTGMQGGTEALF
TGTGCCAGTATGGGCCGCACGGGGATGCAGGGGGGGACTGAAGCTCTCTTT
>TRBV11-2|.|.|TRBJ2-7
CASSRDGVGHEQYF
TGTGCCAGCAGCCGGGACGGGGTAGGACACGAGCAGTACTTC
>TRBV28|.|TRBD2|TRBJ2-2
CASCSSAASGITGELFF
TGTGCCAGCTGCTCATCCGCGGCTAGCGGGATTACCGGGGAGCTGTTTTTT
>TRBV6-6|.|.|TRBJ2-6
CVSNKWGSANVLTF
TGTGTCAGCAATAAATGGGGCAGTGCCAACGTCCTGACTTTC
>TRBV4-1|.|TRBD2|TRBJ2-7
CASSQGSGRAGYEQCF
TGCGCCAGCAGCCAGGGAAGCGGGAGGGCCGGCTACGAGCAGTGCTTC
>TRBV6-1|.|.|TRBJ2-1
CSSSVIRDEQFF
TGTTCCAGCAGTGTAATAAGGGATGAGCAGTTCTTC
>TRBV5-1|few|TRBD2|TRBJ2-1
CASSLGAGASYNEQFF
TGCGCCAGCAGCTTGGGAGCGGGAGCGTCCTACAATGAGCAGTTCTTC
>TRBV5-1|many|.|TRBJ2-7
CASSLQSRAYEQYF
TGCGCCAGCAGTCTTCAGTCCCGTGCCTACGAGCAGTACTTC
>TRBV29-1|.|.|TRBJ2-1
CSVRLTGMYNEQFF
TGCAGCGTTAGACTAACGGGGATGTACAATGAGCAGTTCTTC
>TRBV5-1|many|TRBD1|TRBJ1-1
CASSWGQGGEAFF
TGCGCCAGCAGCTGGGGACAGGGTGGTGAAGCTTTCTTT
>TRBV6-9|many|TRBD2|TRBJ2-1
CASNFTSGRYYNEQFF
TGTGCCAGCAACTTTACAAGCGGGAGATATTACAATGAGCAGTTCTTC
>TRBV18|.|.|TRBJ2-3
CASSPPGTDTQYF
TGTGCCAGCTCACCACCGGGAACAGATACGCAGTATTTT
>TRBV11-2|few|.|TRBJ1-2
CASPGYGYTF
TGTGCCAGCCCCGGCTACGGCTACACCTTC
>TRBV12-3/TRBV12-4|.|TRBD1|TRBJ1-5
CTSSTGVPPQHF
TGTACTAGCAGTACAGGGGTTCCGCCCCAGCATTTT